Following are 7 T cell receptor beta chains from one sample sequenced in a study of Tregs in tolerant kidney transplant recipients. TCRdb's table, derived via immunoSEQ multiplex PCR, lists solely in-frame clones and lacks some. The sample yields approximately 60,000 clones, around 87% seen once. Mixed chimerism was transient after nonmyeloablative marrow transplants from related graft donors. Sequences were derived from CD4+ T cells from blood (PBMCs), sampled 6 months after the transplant. These receptors were taken from a human patient who received a combined kidney and bone marrow transplant. Certain T cells may be donor cells from the graft.

V is TRBV6-4 and J is TRBJ2-1; 7 bases map to TRBD1. The length of the CDR3 is 17 residues. The V segment lost 10 bases and the J segment 6 bases; nucleotides outside the gene matches: 21. The V gene's germline CDR1 is MRHNA and CDR2 SNTAGT. Written as DNA, the CDR3 is TGTGCCATCAGATTACCCTGCGGGTCAGGGGGTTTCAATGAGCAGTTCTTC. This translates into CAIRLPCGSGGFNEQFF.

The gene calls are TRBV10-3 and TRBJ1-1, with D perhaps TRBD1 (6 bases). This CDR3 region has 17 residues. Germline CDR1 reads ENHRY; CDR2 reads SYGVKD. V gave up 10 bases and J gave up 0 bases, with 24 bases separating them. The CDR3 region has the DNA TGTGCCACCTACGATTCGGACAGCTGGTCCATGAACACTGAAGCTTTCTTT. This gives the protein CATYDSDSWSMNTEAFF.

The chain combines TRBV19 with TRBJ1-3; D might be TRBD1 (5 bases). The V gene's germline CDR1 is LNHDA and CDR2 SQIVND (reference sequence). There are 13 residues in the CDR3. V shed 8 bases and J shed 5 bases, with 13 bases lying between them. CDR3 protein: CASRPGKRNTIYF. DNA of the CDR3: TGTGCCAGTCGGCCAGGGAAGCGAAACACCATATATTTT.

This chain uses TRBV5-6 with TRBJ2-1; TRBD1 agrees at 10 bases. CDR1 and CDR2 from the germline V gene are SGHDT and YYEEEE. The CDR3 spans 13 residues. V was pared by 3 bases and J by 7 bases, with 1 base of the junction left unmatched. The CDR3 sequence: CASSWDRGNEQFF. CDR3 in DNA: TGTGCCAGCAGCTGGGACAGGGGTAATGAGCAGTTCTTC. The full variable domain, with the rest looked up from reference TRBV5-6 and TRBJ2-1, is DAGVTQSPTHLIKTRGQQVTLRCSPKSGHDTVSWYQQALGQGPQFIFQYYEEEERQRGNFPDRFSGHQFPNYSSELNVNALLLGDSALYLCASSWDRGNEQFFGPGTRLTVL.

The chain has TRBV6-6 and TRBJ2-7; 10 bases map to TRBD2. The CDR3 sequence is 15 residues long. Germline V gene data show CDR1 as MNHNY and CDR2 as SVGAGI (reference sequence). V shed 5 bases and J 3 bases; nucleotides not matched to a gene: 7. The DNA of the CDR3 is TGTGCCAGCAGTACACGGACTAGCGGAATCTACGAGCAGTACTTC. Protein: CASSTRTSGIYEQYF.

CDR3 nucleotides: TGTGCCAGTAGTTCGAGGAGCAATCAGCCCCAGCATTTT. This encodes CASSSRSNQPQHF. The chain has TRBV19 and TRBJ1-5, with D unresolved. V was clipped by 5 bases and J by 1 base, with 6 bases between them. The germline CDR1 and CDR2 sequences are LNHDA and SQIVND (reference sequence). The length of the CDR3 is 13 residues.

Comments on this clone: The identical CDR3 is also encoded by other nucleotide sequences in the sample. V usage is TRBV5-1 and J usage is TRBJ2-3; weak D call: TRBD2 (5 bases). The CDR3 runs 18 residues. The ends were cut back, 4 bases at V and 1 base at J, with 22 bases in the middle. Germline CDR1 and CDR2: SGHRS and YFSETQ. The CDR3 region is CASSPPTGPTRGTDTQYF. The CDR3 nucleotides read TGCGCCAGCAGCCCCCCGACGGGTCCTACGAGGGGCACAGATACGCAGTATTTT.